This paragraph reports one T cell receptor (beta chain). Donors comprised healthy HIV-negative adults lacking recent acute infections or vaccinations. The sample is drawn from a study of shared clonotypes between healthy human individuals. The V end lost 8 bases, the J end lost 10 bases, and 18 bases lay between the germline ends. From germline, CDR1 is MDHEN and CDR2 SYDVKM. This CDR3 is built from 13 residues. For each subset, genomic DNA was distributed in equal portions over several immunoSEQ plates. Original processing notes: Filtering differed for immunoSEQ, which gave only junction sequences without quality scores. Clones were read by immunoSEQ multiplex PCR, and TCRdb kept only the in-frame ones, dropping some. The DNA was the basis for D and trimming; V, J and clone size are from that table. The sample carries about 680,000 clones, approximately 73% recorded once.

The clonotype comes from a woman aged 25 to 45 in good health. Sequencing was performed on memory CD4+ T cells sorted from blood. Stated subset: CD45RA-negative fraction. The J gene is TRBJ2-1, the V gene TRBV28; a weak D match, TRBD2 (5 bases). The CDR3 nucleotides read TGTGCCAGCTCCATTCCGGGGTTCATGGAGCAGTTCTTC. Encoded protein: CASSIPGFMEQFF.